Below, one TCR beta chain is given with its context. The antigen is undetermined. The source of the sample is a study of shared clonotypes between healthy human individuals. Whole-study results and caveats: Lower generation probabilities were found for non-shared clonotypes than for those shared by all four donors.

Clones were sequenced by immunoSEQ multiplex PCR, and TCRdb holds only the in-frame ones, with some missing. The table lists roughly 2.5 million clones, more than 80% of them singletons. Trimming shortened V by 3 bases and J by 6 bases, and 9 bases separated the two germline ends. Looked up from germline, CDR1 is MDHEN and CDR2 is SYDVKM. The length of the CDR3 is 12 residues. Source material: naive CD4+ T cells sorted from blood. Subset denoted: CD45RA+ positively selected. The gene calls are TRBV28 and TRBJ2-7, with D possibly being TRBD2 (6 bases). The TCR sequence derives from a man younger than 30 in good health. This CDR3 is CASSLAGLEQYF. The CDR3 bases are TGTGCCAGCAGTTTGGCGGGGCTCGAGCAGTACTTC.